A selection of T cell receptor beta chains follows, all from one sample in a study of OX40 agonist ivuxolimab in advanced cancers. Profiling relied on immunoSEQ multiplex PCR, and the TCRdb table lists in-frame clones only, not all of them. Counted here are 75,000 to 100,000 clones, roughly 90% occurring once; the ten biggest clones make up roughly 10%. Here the sequenced sample was CD4+ or CD8+ T cells sorted from blood, taken in a trial of the OX40 agonist ivuxolimab. The receptor source for this set is an adult with an advanced solid tumor such as melanoma, head and neck, liver or kidney cancer. Each CDR3 is given with its conserved first and last residue. Fields, in order: clone size, D gene, J gene, V gene, CDR3 DNA, CDR3 protein. The D gene is left open where the match is weak. Rows give clone size only sometimes, using once, few, many, or a class for an expanded clone.

abundance: .
d_gene: .
j_gene: TRBJ2-7
v_gene: TRBV15
CDR3nt: TGTGCCACCAGCAGAGAGGGGGGATCCATTTACGAGCAGTACTTC
CDR3aa: CATSREGGSIYEQYF

abundance: .
d_gene: TRBD1
j_gene: TRBJ1-2
v_gene: TRBV30
CDR3nt: TGTGCCTGGAGAGTCCGCCAACAGGGGAGGGGCGGCTACACCTTC
CDR3aa: CAWRVRQQGRGGYTF

abundance: .
d_gene: TRBD1
j_gene: TRBJ2-1
v_gene: TRBV5-1
CDR3nt: TGCGCCAGCAGCGGAGCGTCTCAGGGGGTACCCTACAATGAGCAGTTCTTC
CDR3aa: CASSGASQGVPYNEQFF

abundance: .
d_gene: .
j_gene: TRBJ2-1
v_gene: TRBV2
CDR3nt: TGTGCCAGCAGCCTAAAGATCCTTGTCTCCTACAATGAGCAGTTCTTC
CDR3aa: CASSLKILVSYNEQFF

abundance: .
d_gene: .
j_gene: TRBJ2-2
v_gene: TRBV19
CDR3nt: TGTGCCAGTAGTAGCGGGGGCCAGGGGACCGGGGAGCTGTTTTTT
CDR3aa: CASSSGGQGTGELFF

abundance: .
d_gene: .
j_gene: TRBJ1-2
v_gene: TRBV7-8
CDR3nt: TGTGCCAGCAGCTTGCCAACCAGGGGCGGTGGCTACACCTTC
CDR3aa: CASSLPTRGGGYTF

abundance: once
d_gene: .
j_gene: TRBJ1-1
v_gene: TRBV5-1
CDR3nt: TGCGCCAGCAGCTTAGGTTCCGGGGTTGACGCTTTCTTT
CDR3aa: CASSLGSGVDAFF

abundance: .
d_gene: .
j_gene: TRBJ1-6
v_gene: TRBV11-2
CDR3nt: TGTGCCAGCAGCTTAGATGTAGAGTTTAATTCACCCCTCCACTTT
CDR3aa: CASSLDVEFNSPLHF

abundance: many
d_gene: .
j_gene: TRBJ2-2
v_gene: TRBV5-1
CDR3nt: TGCGCCAGCAGCTTGATGATCGGGACCGGGGAGCTGTTTTTT
CDR3aa: CASSLMIGTGELFF

abundance: .
d_gene: TRBD1
j_gene: TRBJ2-6
v_gene: TRBV7-2
CDR3nt: TGTGCCAGCAGCTTAGAGGGGGCGGCCAACGTCCTGACTTTC
CDR3aa: CASSLEGAANVLTF

abundance: .
d_gene: TRBD1
j_gene: TRBJ2-1
v_gene: TRBV5-1
CDR3nt: TGCGCCAGCAGCAGGAATCGGGACAGACCGTACAATGAGCAGTTCTTC
CDR3aa: CASSRNRDRPYNEQFF

abundance: .
d_gene: .
j_gene: TRBJ2-1
v_gene: TRBV27
CDR3nt: TGTGCCAGCAGTTTTGGGGTCTGGGCCAATGAGCAGTTCTTC
CDR3aa: CASSFGVWANEQFF

abundance: .
d_gene: TRBD2
j_gene: TRBJ2-5
v_gene: TRBV4-2
CDR3nt: TGTGCCAGCAGCCAAGCCCGGGGGGGGGAGACCCAGTACTTC
CDR3aa: CASSQARGGETQYF

abundance: .
d_gene: TRBD1
j_gene: TRBJ2-7
v_gene: TRBV19
CDR3nt: TGTGCCAGTAGACCCGGGACAGAAAACTACGAGCAGTACTTC
CDR3aa: CASRPGTENYEQYF

abundance: .
d_gene: .
j_gene: TRBJ2-7
v_gene: TRBV18
CDR3nt: TGTGCCAGCTCACCAAGCAGGTCCCCCTACGAGCAGTACTTC
CDR3aa: CASSPSRSPYEQYF

abundance: .
d_gene: .
j_gene: TRBJ2-5
v_gene: TRBV5-4
CDR3nt: TGTGCCAGCAGCTTCGACTTTCAAGAGACCCAGTACTTC
CDR3aa: CASSFDFQETQYF

abundance: .
d_gene: TRBD2
j_gene: TRBJ2-1
v_gene: TRBV4-1
CDR3nt: TGCGCCAGCAGCCAAGATCCCCTAGCGGGGGGGCCTTCCTACAATGAGCAGTTCTTC
CDR3aa: CASSQDPLAGGPSYNEQFF

abundance: .
d_gene: TRBD1
j_gene: TRBJ2-7
v_gene: TRBV4-2
CDR3nt: TGTGCCAGCAGCGCATCGGGACAGGGTGTGAACGAGCAGTACTTC
CDR3aa: CASSASGQGVNEQYF

abundance: once
d_gene: .
j_gene: TRBJ2-1
v_gene: TRBV5-1
CDR3nt: TGCGCCAGCAGCTCGGACTTTCTCCGATACAATGAGCAGTTCTTC
CDR3aa: CASSSDFLRYNEQFF

abundance: .
d_gene: .
j_gene: TRBJ1-5
v_gene: TRBV10-2
CDR3nt: TGCGCCAGCAGTGAGGAGTTGTATCAGCCCCAGCATTTT
CDR3aa: CASSEELYQPQHF

abundance: .
d_gene: .
j_gene: TRBJ1-1
v_gene: TRBV6-6
CDR3nt: TGTGCCAGCAGGGATACTGAAGCTTTCTTT
CDR3aa: CASRDTEAFF

abundance: .
d_gene: .
j_gene: TRBJ2-3
v_gene: TRBV7-6
CDR3nt: TGTGCCAGCAGCTTGGACTTCTTTACGCAGTATTTT
CDR3aa: CASSLDFFTQYF

abundance: .
d_gene: .
j_gene: TRBJ2-7
v_gene: TRBV2
CDR3nt: TGTGCCAGCAGGATCCAGGCCCGTGCCTACGAGCAGTACTTC
CDR3aa: CASRIQARAYEQYF

abundance: .
d_gene: .
j_gene: TRBJ2-1
v_gene: TRBV7-3
CDR3nt: TGTGCCAGCAGCTCCCTACCAGGGGTGGACAATGAGCAGCTCTTC
CDR3aa: CASSSLPGVDNEQLF

abundance: .
d_gene: TRBD1
j_gene: TRBJ2-7
v_gene: TRBV19
CDR3nt: TGTGCCAGTAGTGCCTCCGGGACAGGGTCCCACGAGCAGTACTTC
CDR3aa: CASSASGTGSHEQYF

abundance: once
d_gene: TRBD2
j_gene: TRBJ2-5
v_gene: TRBV19
CDR3nt: TGTGCCAGTAGCATACTAGCGGATCAAGAGACCCAGTACTTC
CDR3aa: CASSILADQETQYF

abundance: .
d_gene: TRBD2
j_gene: TRBJ2-2
v_gene: TRBV4-2
CDR3nt: TGTGCCAGCAGCCAACTAGCGGGGAGCACCGGGGAGCTGTTTTTT
CDR3aa: CASSQLAGSTGELFF

abundance: .
d_gene: TRBD2
j_gene: TRBJ2-1
v_gene: TRBV6-1
CDR3nt: TGTGCCAGCACCCGAAGCGGGAGGGCGGAAGATGAGCAGTTCTTC
CDR3aa: CASTRSGRAEDEQFF

abundance: .
d_gene: TRBD1
j_gene: TRBJ2-7
v_gene: TRBV13
CDR3nt: TGTGCCAGCAGCAAGGGGGCCCCTGGAGCCTACGAGCAGTACTTC
CDR3aa: CASSKGAPGAYEQYF

abundance: .
d_gene: .
j_gene: TRBJ1-3
v_gene: TRBV19
CDR3nt: TGTGCCAGTACGTGGGGTTGGTCTGGAAACACCATATATTTT
CDR3aa: CASTWGWSGNTIYF

abundance: .
d_gene: TRBD1
j_gene: TRBJ1-4
v_gene: TRBV4-1
CDR3nt: TGCGCCAGCAGCCAACCATACAGGGGCCCGGGGGAAAAACTGTTTTTT
CDR3aa: CASSQPYRGPGEKLFF

abundance: once
d_gene: TRBD2
j_gene: TRBJ2-5
v_gene: TRBV19
CDR3nt: TGTGCCAGTAGTATGGTAGCGGGGGCCGACCAAGAGACCCAGTACTTC
CDR3aa: CASSMVAGADQETQYF

abundance: .
d_gene: .
j_gene: TRBJ1-1
v_gene: TRBV7-9
CDR3nt: TGTGCCAGCACCCTCGGTAGCTTCGACAGAATCCATGAAGCTTTCTTT
CDR3aa: CASTLGSFDRIHEAFF

abundance: .
d_gene: TRBD1
j_gene: TRBJ2-7
v_gene: TRBV27
CDR3nt: TGTGCCAGCAGGCCGGGACAGGGGGCTTACGAGCAGTACTTC
CDR3aa: CASRPGQGAYEQYF

abundance: .
d_gene: .
j_gene: TRBJ2-2
v_gene: TRBV27
CDR3nt: TGTGCCAGCAGTTTTTGGCAGGGTGACGGGGAGCTGTTTTTT
CDR3aa: CASSFWQGDGELFF

abundance: .
d_gene: .
j_gene: TRBJ1-2
v_gene: TRBV2
CDR3nt: TGTGCCAGCAGTGAGTTTTTTGGGGATATAGGATTTCATGGCTACACCTTC
CDR3aa: CASSEFFGDIGFHGYTF

abundance: .
d_gene: .
j_gene: TRBJ2-2
v_gene: TRBV7-9
CDR3nt: TGTGCCAGCAGTCCGTCAGGGGGGATCGGGGAGCTGTTTTTT
CDR3aa: CASSPSGGIGELFF

abundance: .
d_gene: TRBD1
j_gene: TRBJ2-7
v_gene: TRBV6-5
CDR3nt: TGTGCCAGCTCCCCCAGACAGGGGCGCTACGAGCAGTACTTC
CDR3aa: CASSPRQGRYEQYF

abundance: .
d_gene: TRBD1
j_gene: TRBJ1-2
v_gene: TRBV28
CDR3nt: TGTGCCAGCAGTTTGAGTTGGGAGGGGGCAGAGGGCTACACCTTC
CDR3aa: CASSLSWEGAEGYTF

abundance: .
d_gene: .
j_gene: TRBJ1-2
v_gene: TRBV9
CDR3nt: TGTGCCAGCAGCGTTGACAGAGGCTCCTATGGCTACACCTTC
CDR3aa: CASSVDRGSYGYTF

abundance: once
d_gene: TRBD2
j_gene: TRBJ2-1
v_gene: TRBV7-9
CDR3nt: TGTGCCAGCAGCTTGGCGGGAGGGCCACATGAGCAGTTCTTC
CDR3aa: CASSLAGGPHEQFF